A single sample is the source of the 5 T cell receptor beta chains below, sequenced in a study of blood T cell repertoires in COVID-19. TCRdb's table, derived via immunoSEQ multiplex PCR, lists solely in-frame clones and lacks some. The repertoire has about 160,000 clones, about 85% of them found once; the top ten carry 2.5% to 4%. Sequenced sample: peripheral blood. The receptors derive from a human donor with acute or convalescent COVID-19. The donor label of this sample is uncertain.

J is TRBJ1-1 and V is TRBV28; D might be TRBD1 (6 bases). CDR3 length equals 16 residues. The germline V gene has CDR1 MDHEN and CDR2 SYDVKM. Trimming shortened V by 3 bases and J by 4 bases, and 18 bases separated the two germline ends. The chain's CDR3 is CASSFDYRERGTEAFF. CDR3 in DNA: TGTGCCAGCAGTTTCGATTACAGGGAAAGGGGCACTGAAGCTTTCTTT. The full variable domain, completed using reference TRBV28 and TRBJ1-1, is DVKVTQSSRYLVKRTGEKVFLECVQDMDHENMFWYRQDPGLGLRLIYFSYDVKMKEKGDIPEGYSVSREKKERFSLILESASTNQTSMYLCASSFDYRERGTEAFFGQGTRLTVV.

J is TRBJ2-2 and V is TRBV6-5; D is perhaps TRBD2 (5 bases). This CDR3 spans 15 amino acids. The V and J ends lost 2 bases and 5 bases respectively, with 12 bases between them. Germline loops: CDR1 MNHEY, CDR2 SVGAGI. In DNA, the CDR3 is TGTGCCAGCAGTTACAACTACCGGAGGACCGGGGAGCTGTTTTTT. This codes for CASSYNYRRTGELFF.

The chain is built from TRBV24-1 and TRBJ2-2; tentative D call: TRBD2 (6 bases). V was clipped by 2 bases and J by 6 bases, with 15 bases between them. This CDR3 has 16 residues. CDR1 KGHDR and CDR2 SFDVKD come from the germline V gene. The CDR3 sequence is CATSDWGTGGAGELFF. CDR3 sequence (DNA): TGTGCCACCAGTGATTGGGGGACCGGAGGGGCCGGGGAGCTGTTTTTT.

The chain is built from TRBV28 and TRBJ1-6, with 7 bases identical to TRBD1. Germline V lookup: CDR1 MDHEN, CDR2 SYDVKM. The CDR3 is made up of 15 amino acids. The V segment lost 1 base and the J segment 6 bases; nucleotides outside the gene matches: 3. CDR3 in DNA: TGTGCCAGCAGTTTATTGGGACAGAGTAATTCACCCCTCCACTTT. The encoded protein is CASSLLGQSNSPLHF.

The chain carries TRBV27 and TRBJ2-5; 12 nucleotides align to TRBD1. The J segment lost 5 bases and the V segment lost 2 bases, leaving 9 bases of the junction unmatched. The germline V gene encodes CDR1 MNHEY and CDR2 SMNVEV (reference sequence). The CDR3 totals 17 residues. The CDR3 loop is CASSLIGTGGIGETQYF. CDR3 in DNA: TGTGCCAGCAGTTTAATAGGGACAGGGGGCATCGGGGAGACCCAGTACTTC.